These 26 T cell receptor beta chains came from one sample sequenced in a study of cytomegalovirus exposure and HLA in healthy donors. PCR was performed using 60 Vbeta and 13 Jbeta primers. The protocol was immunoSEQ multiplex PCR, while the TCRdb copy is restricted to in-frame clones and leaves out a portion. The sample has around 120,000 clones; 77% are singletons. The material sequenced was PBMCs. These receptors were collected from a human donor in good health.

The chain links TRBV6-1 to TRBJ2-7, with 9 bases identical to TRBD1. V lost 4 bases to trimming and J lost 4 bases; unmatched junction nucleotides: 11. Germline V gene lookup returns CDR1 MNHNS and CDR2 SASEGT. CDR3 length equals 16 residues. The DNA for the CDR3 is TGTGCCAGCAGTGGGCCCGGGACAGGGTTAGAGTACGAGCAGTACTTC. Encoded protein: CASSGPGTGLEYEQYF.

The chain joins TRBV14 to TRBJ2-3; D is perhaps TRBD2 (5 bases). Looked up from germline, CDR1 is SGHDN and CDR2 is FVKESK. The CDR3 consists of 15 residues. Trimming pared 4 bases from V and 6 bases from J, leaving 17 bases between. The CDR3 loop is CASSRLIVVEDTQYF. DNA for the CDR3: TGTGCCAGCAGCCGACTAATTGTCGTGGAGGATACGCAGTATTTT.

The chain recombines TRBV6-1 with TRBJ1-2; D is ambiguous. Trimming removed 6 bases at V and 2 bases at J, with 16 bases between. CDR1 and CDR2 (germline): MNHNS, SASEGT. There are 15 residues in the CDR3. The CDR3 loop reads CASSPTAYLNYGYTF. CDR3 DNA: TGTGCCAGCAGCCCAACTGCGTATCTGAACTATGGCTACACCTTC.

This clone was detected a few times. This chain links TRBV11-2 with TRBJ1-5; tentative D call: TRBD1 (6 bases). CDR3 length equals 14 residues. Trimming left V 5 bases short and J 5 bases short, with 13 bases between. Germline CDR1 is SGHAT and CDR2 is FQNNGV. The CDR3 nucleotides read TGTGCCAGCAGCCCCCGGGCAGGGGATCAGCCCCAGCATTTT. This sequence encodes CASSPRAGDQPQHF. The full variable domain, with the rest looked up from reference TRBV11-2 and TRBJ1-5, is EAGVAQSPRYKIIEKRQSVAFWCNPISGHATLYWYQQILGQGPKLLIQFQNNGVVDDSQLPKDRFSAERLKGVDSTLKIQPAKLEDSAVYLCASSPRAGDQPQHFGDGTRLSIL.

The chain is built from TRBV10-2 and TRBJ1-2, with a weak D call TRBD1 (5 bases). The V end lost 1 base, the J end lost 3 bases, and 30 bases lay between the germline ends. Germline-derived CDR1 and CDR2 are WSHSY and SAAADI. The CDR3 length is 21 residues. CDR3 residues: CASSEWGGTQSYTRFYYGYTF. CDR3 in DNA: TGCGCCAGCAGTGAGTGGGGGGGAACTCAATCCTACACCCGGTTTTACTATGGCTACACCTTC.

V and J are TRBV2 and TRBJ2-3, with D perhaps matching TRBD1 (7 bases). The germline V gene has CDR1 SNHLY and CDR2 FYNNEI. This CDR3 comprises 15 residues. Between the trimmed V and J ends, which lost 4 bases and 3 bases, there was a span of 14 bases. Written as DNA, the CDR3 is TGTGCCAGCAGTGCTCAGGGGGGTCGGACAGATACGCAGTATTTT. It translates to CASSAQGGRTDTQYF.

The J gene is TRBJ2-3, the V gene TRBV11-2, with 10 nucleotides matching TRBD2. V shed 0 bases and J 4 bases; nucleotides not matched to a gene: 16. Per the germline V gene, CDR1 is SGHAT and CDR2 is FQNNGV. CDR3 length: 20 residues. CDR3 loop: CASSLEPTGGGSGRSDTQYF. The CDR3 DNA follows: TGTGCCAGCAGCTTAGAACCCACGGGGGGAGGTAGCGGGAGGTCAGATACGCAGTATTTT.

This clone showed up just a few times. This rearrangement joins TRBV12-2 to TRBJ2-7; TRBD2, as called in the table, went unchecked against the DNA. TRBV12-2 represents a pseudogene. CDR3 length: 13 residues. CDR3: CASRLAERYEQYF. In DNA, the CDR3 is TGTGCAAGTCGCTTAGCTGAGCGCTACGAGCAGTACTTC.

This chain uses TRBV5-5 with TRBJ1-1; maybe TRBD1 (5 bases). This CDR3 comprises 13 residues. The V gene's germline CDR1 is SGHKS and CDR2 YYEKEE (reference sequence). With 4 bases removed from V and 11 bases from J, the gap between germline ends came to 18 bases. CDR3 loop: CASSAGDEGTAFF. The CDR3 nucleotides are TGTGCCAGCAGCGCGGGGGACGAGGGGACTGCTTTCTTT.

This chain connects TRBV18 to TRBJ2-7; 13 positions agree with TRBD2. CDR1 is KGHSH and CDR2 is LQKENI in the germline V gene. With 6 bases clipped from V and 1 base from J, the junction kept 6 bases outside the gene matches. This CDR3 comprises 16 residues. For the CDR3, the DNA is TGTGCCAGCTCTGGCGGGACTAGCGGGACGTCCTACGAGCAGTACTTC. Encoded protein: CASSGGTSGTSYEQYF.

V gene TRBV30 combines with J gene TRBJ1-3, with TRBD1 matching over 8 bases. The length of the CDR3 is 17 residues. V shed 2 bases, J shed 0 bases, and the junction held 9 bases outside the gene matches. CDR1 and CDR2 (germline): GTSNPN, SVGIG (reference sequence). The CDR3: CAWSNRDRRFSGNTIYF. For the CDR3, the DNA is TGTGCCTGGAGTAACCGGGACAGGCGGTTCTCTGGAAACACCATATATTTT.

In this sample, this clone turned up once. The chain carries TRBV25-1 and TRBJ2-7; 7 bases fit TRBD1. CDR3 size: 13 residues. The ends lost 6 bases at V and 6 bases at J; junction bases unmatched: 8. CDR1 and CDR2 from the germline V gene are MGHDK and SYGVNS. CDR3 sequence: CASSWTGRVEQYF. CDR3 in DNA: TGTGCCAGCAGCTGGACAGGCAGGGTCGAGCAGTACTTC.

V usage is TRBV27 and J usage is TRBJ1-1; 7 nucleotides line up with TRBD1. The CDR3 runs 16 residues. Germline lookup yields CDR1 MNHEY and CDR2 SMNVEV (reference sequence). V lost 3 bases to trimming and J lost 5 bases; unmatched junction nucleotides: 12. The CDR3 protein is CASSLLGRGSGTEAFF. The CDR3 DNA reads TGTGCCAGCAGTTTGCTCGGCAGGGGGTCTGGGACTGAAGCTTTCTTT.

This clone was observed a handful of times. The gene calls are TRBV6-5 and TRBJ1-4, with D perhaps TRBD1 (5 bases). CDR1 is MNHEY and CDR2 is SVGAGI in the germline V gene. CDR3 length: 15 amino acids. V shed 2 bases and J shed 4 bases, with 11 bases lying between them. The CDR3 reads CASSYLLGGNEKLFF. The CDR3 DNA follows: TGTGCCAGCAGTTACCTCCTGGGGGGTAATGAAAAACTGTTTTTT.

The chain couples TRBV19 to TRBJ1-1, with TRBD1 matching over 8 bases. This CDR3 spans 16 amino acids. Germline CDR1 reads LNHDA; CDR2 reads SQIVND (reference sequence). Trimming at V came to 4 bases and at J to 4 bases, leaving 11 bases not matched to a gene. CDR3: CASSTQRRGLVTEAFF. CDR3 nucleotides: TGTGCCAGTAGTACCCAGCGCAGGGGGCTCGTCACTGAAGCTTTCTTT. Complete variable domain (other parts from reference TRBV19 and TRBJ1-1): DGGITQSPKYLFRKEGQNVTLSCEQNLNHDAMYWYRQDPGQGLRLIYYSQIVNDFQKGDIAEGYSVSREKKESFPLTVTSAQKNPTAFYLCASSTQRRGLVTEAFFGQGTRLTVV.

In this sample, this clone turned up a few times. The gene calls are TRBV28 and TRBJ1-4, with 8 bases lining up with TRBD1. This CDR3 region has 16 residues. With V trimmed by 4 bases and J by 4 bases, 8 bases remained unmatched. Germline CDR1 and CDR2: MDHEN and SYDVKM. Here the CDR3 reads CASSSPQGVLNEKLFF. The DNA for the CDR3 is TGTGCCAGCAGTTCACCACAGGGGGTCCTTAATGAAAAACTGTTTTTT.

This chain connects TRBV5-1 to TRBJ1-3; D is ambiguous. Between the trimmed V and J ends, which lost 0 bases and 0 bases, there was a span of 7 bases. The CDR3 extends over 15 amino acids. Per germline, CDR1 SGHRS and CDR2 YFSETQ. The CDR3 loop reads CASSLVENSGNTIYF. The CDR3 DNA reads as TGCGCCAGCAGCTTGGTTGAGAACTCTGGAAACACCATATATTTT. The full variable domain, in which reference TRBV5-1 and TRBJ1-3 provide the parts outside the CDR3, is KAGVTQTPRYLIKTRGQQVTLSCSPISGHRSVSWYQQTPGQGLQFLFEYFSETQRNKGNFPGRFSGRQFSNSRSEMNVSTLELGDSALYLCASSLVENSGNTIYFGEGSWLTVV.

In this sample, this clone turned up once. This chain uses TRBV19 with TRBJ1-1, with TRBD1 matching over 7 bases. Trimming removed 6 bases from V and 0 bases from J; junction bases left unmatched: 10. This CDR3 has 16 residues. Germline CDR1 is LNHDA and CDR2 is SQIVND (reference sequence). CDR3 nucleotide sequence: TGTGCCAGTAGCAAACCCGCGGGACAGCTGAACACTGAAGCTTTCTTT. This translates into CASSKPAGQLNTEAFF.

The chain recombines TRBV15 with TRBJ2-7; the D gene is possibly TRBD2 (6 bases). V was clipped by 4 bases and J by 2 bases, with 12 bases between them. This CDR3 has 14 amino acids. Per the germline V gene, CDR1 is LNHNV and CDR2 is YYDKDF (reference sequence). The CDR3: CATSTSSGAYEQYF. As DNA, the CDR3 is TGTGCCACCAGCACTAGTAGCGGAGCCTACGAGCAGTACTTC.

The rearrangement uses TRBV19 and TRBJ1-2; TRBD1 might be the D (6 bases). V was clipped by 8 bases and J by 4 bases, with 11 bases between them. CDR1 LNHDA and CDR2 SQIVND come from the germline V gene (reference sequence). The CDR3 covers 12 residues. CDR3 protein: CASEGDTYGYTF. In DNA form, the CDR3 reads TGTGCCAGTGAGGGGGACACCTATGGCTACACCTTC.

The V call is TRBV21-1, the J call TRBJ2-7; TRBD1 is taken as the D call from the table, unchecked against the DNA. TRBV21-1 is noted as a pseudogene. CDR3 size: 15 residues. Here the CDR3 reads CASRHRQGASYEQYF. The DNA for the CDR3 is TGTGCCAGCAGACATCGACAGGGGGCCTCCTACGAGCAGTACTTC.

The V and J genes are TRBV6-1 and TRBJ2-7; 9 positions match TRBD1. The CDR3 is 14 residues long. Germline loops: CDR1 MNHNS, CDR2 SASEGT. The V segment lost 5 bases and the J segment 6 bases; nucleotides outside the gene matches: 8. Written as DNA, the CDR3 is TGTGCCAGCAGTTTGACCGGGACAGGGATCGAGCAGTACTTC. It is translated as CASSLTGTGIEQYF.

The chain combines TRBV5-1 with TRBJ2-5, with 10 bases aligning to TRBD1. V lost 4 bases to trimming and J lost 2 bases; unmatched junction nucleotides: 8. The CDR3 is made up of 16 amino acids. Germline loops: CDR1 SGHRS, CDR2 YFSETQ. The CDR3 nucleotides are TGCGCCAGCAGCCAGTCGACAGGGGGCTGGCAAGAGACCCAGTACTTC. Translating gives CASSQSTGGWQETQYF.

The chain links TRBV19 to TRBJ2-1, with TRBD2 identical over 10 bases. The CDR3 runs to 17 residues. Germline V gene lookup returns CDR1 LNHDA and CDR2 SQIVND (reference sequence). Trimming cost V 5 bases and J 6 bases; bases outside gene matches: 13. The CDR3 DNA follows: TGTGCCAGTAGTCCCGCTCTCCTAGCGGGAGTCTTCAATGAGCAGTTCTTC. Translation gives CASSPALLAGVFNEQFF. Complete variable domain (other parts from reference TRBV19 and TRBJ2-1): DGGITQSPKYLFRKEGQNVTLSCEQNLNHDAMYWYRQDPGQGLRLIYYSQIVNDFQKGDIAEGYSVSREKKESFPLTVTSAQKNPTAFYLCASSPALLAGVFNEQFFGPGTRLTVL.

V gene TRBV19 combines with J gene TRBJ1-5, with TRBD1 matching 7 bases. The germline gives CDR1 LNHDA, CDR2 SQIVND (reference sequence). The CDR3 runs to 17 residues. Unmatched junction bases numbered 14, after V lost 4 bases and J lost 5 bases. CDR3 nucleotides: TGTGCCAGTAGTAAAACCGGGACAGTCGCTCCCGATCAGCCCCAGCATTTT. Translation gives CASSKTGTVAPDQPQHF.

V usage is TRBV6-5 and J usage is TRBJ1-2, with 7 bases that match TRBD1. The CDR3 is 15 amino acids. Trimming cost V 6 bases and J 2 bases; bases outside gene matches: 9. In germline, CDR1 is MNHEY, CDR2 SVGAGI. CDR3 in DNA: TGTGCCAGCAGGGGGGACAGACTGACAAACTATGGCTACACCTTC. Translated, it gives CASRGDRLTNYGYTF.